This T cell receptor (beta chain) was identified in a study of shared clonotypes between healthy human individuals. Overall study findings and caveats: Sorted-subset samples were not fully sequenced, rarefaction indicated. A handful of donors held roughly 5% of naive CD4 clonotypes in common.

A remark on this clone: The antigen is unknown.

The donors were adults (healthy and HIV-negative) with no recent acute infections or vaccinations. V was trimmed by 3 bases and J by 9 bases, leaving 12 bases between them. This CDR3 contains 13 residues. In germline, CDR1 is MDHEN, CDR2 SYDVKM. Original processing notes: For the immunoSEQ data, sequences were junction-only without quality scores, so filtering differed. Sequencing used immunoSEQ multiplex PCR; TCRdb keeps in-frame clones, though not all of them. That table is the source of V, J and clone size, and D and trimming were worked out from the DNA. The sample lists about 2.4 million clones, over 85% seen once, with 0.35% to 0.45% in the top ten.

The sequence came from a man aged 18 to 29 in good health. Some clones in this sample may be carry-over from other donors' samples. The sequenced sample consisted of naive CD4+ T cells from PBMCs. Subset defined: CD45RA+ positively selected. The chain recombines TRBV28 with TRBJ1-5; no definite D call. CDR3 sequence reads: CASSLEGDRPQHF. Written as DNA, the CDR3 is TGTGCCAGCAGTTTGGAGGGCGACCGGCCCCAGCATTTT.